The clone carrying this TCR beta chain has ten or more counts. Its target is not known. Unique molecular identifiers tagged individual cDNA molecules. TCRdb re-called the 5' RACE reads with MiXCR, one entry per CDR3 protein. The table lists some 77,000 distinct CDR3 sequences, 9% to 10% of them singletons. This sample was included in a study of early T cells in non-severe SARS-CoV-2 infection. Whole-study context: Sequenced bulk RNA came from whole blood that was unsorted, and chains were unpaired. General study findings and limits: Database matching using VDJdb favored anti-spike CD8 responses, with private and CD4 specificities left missing.

The CDR3 covers 15 residues. Between the trimmed V and J ends, which lost 7 bases and 0 bases, there was a span of 16 bases. Germline CDR1 is MDHEN and CDR2 is SYDVKM. Sequencing was performed on whole blood. This sequence was found in an adult who was a healthcare worker with PCR-confirmed SARS-CoV-2 infection or an uninfected control (not recorded which). The chain joins TRBV28 to TRBJ2-7; perhaps TRBD2 as D (6 bases). CDR3 sequence (DNA): TGTGCCAGCACCTACTCGCTAGCGTACTCCTACGAGCAGTACTTC. The encoded protein is CASTYSLAYSYEQYF.